What follows is one TCR beta chain and its context. The repertoire was sequenced with immunoSEQ multiplex PCR; TCRdb's copy has only in-frame clones and lacks some. Found here are 350,000 to 450,000 clones, around 92% of them singletons; the top ten hold 0.95% to 1.5%. The entry originates in a study of blood T cell repertoires in COVID-19. Study details: The United States, Italy and Spain were the sources of the acute and convalescent COVID-19 samples. PBMCs, B-cell-depleted T cells, or T cells provided the cDNA or gDNA that made up the material.

The CDR3 runs 15 residues. Per germline, CDR1 KGHSH and CDR2 LQKENI. The junction had 2 bases not matched to a gene; V was cut back by 2 bases and J by 1 base. The source of this sequence is a man in his forties with acute or convalescent COVID-19. The source material was peripheral blood. The chain combines TRBV18 with TRBJ1-2, with 9 bases matching TRBD1. This chain's CDR3 is CASSPGTGNNYGYTF. The CDR3, as DNA: TGTGCCAGCTCACCAGGGACAGGGAATAACTATGGCTACACCTTC.